Presented here are 21 T cell receptor beta chains from one specimen sequenced in a study of low-dose radiotherapy and immunotherapy resistance in tumors. Time point described: after trial treatment. Sample treatment: LDRT plus nivolumab, ipilimumab, low-dose cyclophosphamide and aspirin (RACIN trial). TRAV- and TRBV-specific primers, spanning alpha and beta chains, primed first-strand cDNA. The TCRs were subjected to amplification over 20 PCR cycles employing a constant-region primer in conjunction with a V-primer adapter. Via MiXCR, TCRdb re-called the reads, giving one row per CDR3 protein. The data show 95,000 to 100,000 distinct CDR3 sequences, about a fifth seen once. The sequenced sample was PBMCs, obtained after low-dose radiotherapy plus immunotherapy. Receptor source: a male donor with prostate cancer.

The chain couples TRBV11-2 to TRBJ2-4; TRBD1 matches 7 bases. The CDR3 consists of 16 residues. V lost 5 bases, J lost 1 base, and 8 bases stayed unmatched. Germline V gene sequence: CDR1 SGHAT, CDR2 FQNNGV. The CDR3 region is CASSSYRGIAKNIQYF. The CDR3 region has the DNA TGTGCCAGCAGCAGTTACAGGGGAATCGCCAAAAACATTCAGTACTTC.

This clonotype has at least ten counts. The rearrangement joins TRBV5-8 to TRBJ2-5; D might be TRBD1 (5 bases). The CDR3 has 15 residues. CDR1 and CDR2 from the germline V gene are SGHTS and YDEGEE. Trimming shortened V by 4 bases and J by 1 base, and 14 bases separated the two germline ends. The CDR3 loop is CASSPGTQGQETQYF. In nucleotides, the CDR3 is TGTGCCAGCAGCCCGGGTACGCAGGGCCAAGAGACCCAGTACTTC.

The chain recombines TRBV11-2 with TRBJ2-7; unclear D gene. Trimming took 0 bases from V and 2 from J, leaving 5 bases between them. Germline V lookup: CDR1 SGHAT, CDR2 FQNNGV. The CDR3 length is 13 residues. The CDR3 protein is CASSLDYTYEQYF. The CDR3 DNA reads as TGTGCCAGCAGCTTAGACTATACCTACGAGCAGTACTTC. The entire variable domain, with the rest obtained from reference TRBV11-2 and TRBJ2-7, is as follows: EAGVAQSPRYKIIEKRQSVAFWCNPISGHATLYWYQQILGQGPKLLIQFQNNGVVDDSQLPKDRFSAERLKGVDSTLKIQPAKLEDSAVYLCASSLDYTYEQYFGPGTRLTVT.

At least ten counts were recorded for this clonotype. This chain uses TRBV20-1 with TRBJ1-5; TRBD1 is a possible D gene (5 bases). The V end lost 5 bases, the J end lost 3 bases, and 11 bases lay between the germline ends. CDR1 and CDR2 from the germline V gene are DFQATT and SNEGSKA (reference sequence). The CDR3 sequence is 13 residues long. The CDR3 protein is CSAGTGFNQPQHF. In DNA, the CDR3 is TGCAGTGCTGGGACGGGTTTCAATCAGCCCCAGCATTTT.

As for this clonotype: The limits of the CDR3 on the DNA are not certain, so only TCRdb's listed CDR3 is given. The rearrangement links TRBV6-1 to TRBJ2-2; TRBD1 reflects the table's D call only, with no check against the DNA. The CDR3 is 15 residues long, ends included. Germline-derived CDR1 and CDR2 are MNHNS and SASEGT. CDR3 protein: CASGQDRVTGELFFF.

For this clonotype: This likely came from a read error, as a far larger clone is one base away. CDR3 DNA sequence: TGTGCCAGCAGTTTAAGGGGAGGTGAGCAGTACTTC. As protein: CASSLRGGEQYF. The chain combines TRBV12-3 or TRBV12-4 with TRBJ2-7; perhaps TRBD2 as D (6 bases). This CDR3 is built from 12 residues. Trimming stripped 2 bases from V and 7 bases from J, with 9 bases between.

This clonotype was counted ten times or more. The genes are TRBV6-6 and TRBJ2-3; perhaps TRBD2 as D (6 bases). The CDR3 consists of 14 residues. Germline V lookup: CDR1 MNHNY, CDR2 SVGAGI (reference sequence). Trimming removed 6 bases from V and 4 bases from J, with 14 bases in between. CDR3 nucleotide sequence: TGTGCCAGCAGAGGAGGGGAGCGGTCAGATACGCAGTATTTT. Amino acids: CASRGGERSDTQYF.

This clonotype was seen repeatedly, ten times or more. The CDR3 DNA reads TGTGCCAGCAGTGATGGCAGTTTACGTGAGACCCAGTACTTC. This encodes CASSDGSLRETQYF. V gene TRBV2 combines with J gene TRBJ2-5, with unresolved D. Deletions cut 3 bases from V and 5 bases from J, with 13 bases between. Germline V gives CDR1 SNHLY, CDR2 FYNNEI. The CDR3 is 14 amino acids.

This clonotype was picked up a small number of times. The V gene is TRBV28, the J gene TRBJ2-5; no clear D gene. Per the germline V gene, CDR1 is MDHEN and CDR2 is SYDVKM. Trimming removed 3 bases at V and 5 bases at J, with 7 bases between. The CDR3 consists of 12 residues. CDR3 DNA: TGTGCCAGCAGTTTTGGGTGGGAGACCCAGTACTTC. Its translation is CASSFGWETQYF. Together with reference TRBV28 and TRBJ2-5, the CDR3 gives the full variable domain: DVKVTQSSRYLVKRTGEKVFLECVQDMDHENMFWYRQDPGLGLRLIYFSYDVKMKEKGDIPEGYSVSREKKERFSLILESASTNQTSMYLCASSFGWETQYFGPGTRLLVL.

This clonotype was observed at least ten times. The rearrangement links TRBV30 to TRBJ1-2; perhaps TRBD1 as D (5 bases). Looked up from germline, CDR1 is GTSNPN and CDR2 is SVGIG (reference sequence). V lost 1 base and J lost 7, with 10 bases in between. The CDR3 is 12 residues long. CDR3 coding DNA: TGTGCCTGGAGTGGAGGGACGTTTGGCTACACCTTC. This encodes CAWSGGTFGYTF.

This clonotype was seen at least ten times. CDR3 in amino acids: CASSLEPNEQFF. CDR3 coding DNA: TGTGCCAGCAGCTTGGAGCCCAATGAGCAGTTCTTC. The chain links TRBV5-6 to TRBJ2-1; unclear D gene. The length of the CDR3 is 12 residues. The ends were cut back, 0 bases at V and 6 bases at J, with 4 bases in the middle. Germline CDR1 is SGHDT and CDR2 is YYEEEE.

This clonotype was counted many times. This chain connects TRBV12-3 or TRBV12-4 to TRBJ2-2; no firm D call. Trimming took off 6 bases at V and 0 bases at J, with 11 bases between the two ends. CDR3 length equals 15 residues. In DNA form, the CDR3 reads TGTGCCAGCAGACCCGGGCCTACGAACACCGGGGAGCTGTTTTTT. Its protein is CASRPGPTNTGELFF.

Many counts were recorded for this clonotype. The chain recombines TRBV13 with TRBJ2-2, with D perhaps matching TRBD1 (6 bases). V was trimmed by 5 bases and J by 1 base, leaving 14 bases between them. Germline V lookup: CDR1 PRHDT, CDR2 FYEKMQ (reference sequence). This CDR3 comprises 16 residues. Here the CDR3 DNA reads TGTGCCAGCAGCACCCGGGACAACGAGAACACCGGGGAGCTGTTTTTT. This gives the protein CASSTRDNENTGELFF.

CDR3 sequence (DNA): TGCGCCAGCAGCTCCACGAGGGCCGGGGAGCTGTTTTTT. Amino acids: CASSSTRAGELFF. The chain recombines TRBV4-1 with TRBJ2-2, with D perhaps matching TRBD2 (5 bases). Germline CDR1 MGHRA, CDR2 YSYEKL. V was pared by 5 bases and J by 6 bases, with 10 bases between. This CDR3 is 13 amino acids long.

V usage is TRBV6-2 or TRBV6-3 and J usage is TRBJ2-1; D is possibly TRBD2 (6 bases). With 5 bases removed from V and 9 bases from J, the gap between germline ends came to 23 bases. The V gene's germline CDR1 is MNHEY and CDR2 SVGEGT. The CDR3 is made up of 16 amino acids. DNA for the CDR3: TGTGCCAGCAGTCAGATAGCGGAAACAGGCAGGAGTGAGCAGTTCTTC. It codes for CASSQIAETGRSEQFF.

V usage is TRBV28 and J usage is TRBJ2-5; 9 bases fit TRBD2. Germline V gene data show CDR1 as MDHEN and CDR2 as SYDVKM. J was trimmed by 2 bases and V by 8 bases; bases with no gene match: 6. The CDR3 is made up of 14 amino acids. Here the CDR3 reads CASGSSGGQETQYF. The CDR3 DNA sequence: TGTGCCAGCGGTAGTAGCGGGGGACAAGAGACCCAGTACTTC.

This clonotype was observed at least ten times. The J gene is TRBJ2-2, the V gene TRBV6-2 or TRBV6-3; possibly TRBD2 for D (7 bases). There are 16 residues in the CDR3. The germline V gene has CDR1 MNHEY and CDR2 SVGEGT. Trimming left V 2 bases short and J 2 bases short, with 12 bases between. CDR3 residues: CASSYGAGANTGELFF. CDR3 coding DNA: TGTGCCAGCAGTTACGGGGCGGGGGCCAACACCGGGGAGCTGTTTTTT.

This rearrangement joins TRBV7-9 to TRBJ2-7; 9 bases agree with TRBD2. Trimming cost V 5 bases and J 7 bases; bases outside gene matches: 15. There are 16 residues in the CDR3. Germline V gene sequence: CDR1 SEHNR, CDR2 FQNEAQ (reference sequence). This CDR3 reads CASSASGVAGAGEQYF. The CDR3 nucleotides read TGTGCCAGCAGCGCTAGTGGGGTAGCGGGGGCGGGAGAGCAGTACTTC.

This clonotype was seen repeatedly, ten times or more. The V call is TRBV6-6, the J call TRBJ2-3, with D hard to call. Deletions cut 3 bases from V and 4 bases from J, with 11 bases between. Germline V CDR1 and CDR2: MNHNY, SVGAGI (reference sequence). There are 14 residues in the CDR3. The CDR3 sequence: CASSYRELPDTQYF. The CDR3 region has the DNA TGTGCCAGCAGTTATAGGGAATTACCAGATACGCAGTATTTT.

Comment on this clonotype: This is likely an artifact of a read error, given a far larger clone one base away. This rearrangement joins TRBV7-8 to TRBJ2-7; 13 nucleotides match TRBD2. CDR3 length: 16 amino acids. The germline gives CDR1 SGHVS, CDR2 FQNEAQ. V shed 4 bases, J shed 7 bases, and the junction held 10 bases outside the gene matches. In DNA form, the CDR3 reads TGTGCCAGCAGCTCCGGGACTAGCGGGGCCTACAATGAGCAGTACTTC. This encodes CASSSGTSGAYNEQYF.

This clonotype was recorded many times. This chain connects TRBV13 to TRBJ2-3; the D is unclear. V was shortened by 5 bases and J by 5 bases, with 8 bases between the two germline ends. This CDR3 has 12 residues. Germline V lookup: CDR1 PRHDT, CDR2 FYEKMQ (reference sequence). The CDR3 loop is CASSPLRDTQYF. As DNA, the CDR3 is TGTGCCAGCAGCCCCCTCCGAGATACGCAGTATTTT.